Included here is one TCR beta chain sequence, with context. Its antigen is as yet unknown. The data were taken from a study of cytotoxic CD8 clonotypes in ibrutinib-treated CLL. In germline, CDR1 is PRHDT, CDR2 FYEKMQ (reference sequence). There are 15 residues in the CDR3. Between the trimmed V and J ends, which lost 1 base and 7 bases, there was a span of 14 bases. Study-wide results and caveats: Sampling times differed between sustained-remission and progressing patients. Exceeding age-matched healthy donors, baseline clonality also tracked the counts of circulating CD8+ T cells.

Measured with immunoSEQ multiplex PCR; TCRdb has only the in-frame clones, and not every one. The table shows fewer than 80,000 clones, with roughly 50% occurring only once. The sequences come from PBMCs, collected after 12 months of ibrutinib treatment. This clonotype was sampled from a human donor with chronic lymphocytic leukemia. The chain links TRBV13 to TRBJ2-1; D not resolved. CDR3 nucleotide sequence: TGTGCCAGCAGCTTAGTTCCGACCAGCTGGAATGAGCAGTTCTTC. It yields the protein CASSLVPTSWNEQFF.